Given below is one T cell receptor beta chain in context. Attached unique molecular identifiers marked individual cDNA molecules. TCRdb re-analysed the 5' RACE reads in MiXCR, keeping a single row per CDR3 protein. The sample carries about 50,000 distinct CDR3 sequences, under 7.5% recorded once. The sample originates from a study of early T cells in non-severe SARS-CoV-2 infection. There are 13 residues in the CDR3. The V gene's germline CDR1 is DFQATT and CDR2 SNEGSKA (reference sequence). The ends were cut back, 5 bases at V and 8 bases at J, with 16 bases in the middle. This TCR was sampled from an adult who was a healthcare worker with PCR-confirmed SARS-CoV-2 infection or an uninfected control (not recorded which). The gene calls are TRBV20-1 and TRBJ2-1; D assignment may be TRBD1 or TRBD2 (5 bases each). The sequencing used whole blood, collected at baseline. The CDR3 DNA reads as TGCAGTGCTCTAGAGGTACGGGGCGATGAGCAGTTCTTC. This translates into CSALEVRGDEQFF.